This passage covers 9 T cell receptor beta chains from one sample sequenced in a study of blood T cell repertoires in COVID-19. Profiled with immunoSEQ multiplex PCR; TCRdb holds only in-frame clones, not every one. This table has about 59,000 clones, roughly 87% appearing once. The specimen was peripheral blood. These receptors were obtained from a man of 80 years or more in a cohort sampled during active COVID-19.

This chain joins TRBV4-3 and TRBJ2-4, with TRBD1 matching 8 bases. Germline V gene sequence: CDR1 LGHNA, CDR2 YSLEER. The CDR3 spans 17 residues. The J segment lost 1 base and the V segment lost 0 bases, leaving 5 bases of the junction unmatched. Written as DNA, the CDR3 is TGCGCCAGCAGCCAAGACCGCAGGGGGCTGGCCAAAAACATTCAGTACTTC. It yields the protein CASSQDRRGLAKNIQYF.

CDR3 DNA: TGTGCCAGCAGCTTAGTAACTAGCGGGGCTGGCGTGACCCAGTACTTC. As protein: CASSLVTSGAGVTQYF. The V and J genes are TRBV7-7 and TRBJ2-5; 10 bases are a match to TRBD2. The germline V gene encodes CDR1 SSHAT and CDR2 FNYEAQ (reference sequence). Trimming at V came to 1 base and at J to 7 bases, leaving 9 bases not matched to a gene. The CDR3 extends over 16 amino acids.

CDR3 residues: CASSIDRDRVVGEQYF. CDR3 sequence (DNA): TGTGCCAGCAGTATCGACCGGGACAGGGTAGTAGGCGAGCAGTACTTC. This sequence joins TRBV6-9 and TRBJ2-7, with TRBD1 identical over 9 bases. Germline values: CDR1 MNHGY, CDR2 SVAAGI. V dropped 5 bases and J dropped 6; count of bases not matched to a gene: 14. This CDR3 is built from 16 residues.

The CDR3, as DNA: TGTGCCAGCAGTTATGGAGGGTCCGGCTCAGGGACCCAGTACTTC. It translates to CASSYGGSGSGTQYF. The gene calls are TRBV6-2 or TRBV6-3 and TRBJ2-5, with D perhaps TRBD2 (6 bases). This CDR3 region has 15 residues. In germline, CDR1 is MNHEY, CDR2 SVGEGT. V shed 3 bases and J shed 7 bases, with 18 bases lying between them.

The genes are TRBV28 and TRBJ1-2; D is perhaps TRBD1 (6 bases). V shed 6 bases and J shed 0 bases, with 11 bases lying between them. The CDR3 sequence is 14 residues long. Germline V gene lookup returns CDR1 MDHEN and CDR2 SYDVKM. The CDR3, as DNA: TGTGCCAGCAGCCTAGGGACAACTAACTATGGCTACACCTTC. Protein product: CASSLGTTNYGYTF.

The V and J genes are TRBV3-1 (or the pseudogene TRBV3-2) and TRBJ1-2, with a possible D match to TRBD1 (6 bases). Trimming removed 4 bases at V and 0 bases at J, with 6 bases between. Germline CDR1 is LGHDT and CDR2 is YNNKEL (reference sequence). This CDR3 has 13 residues. The CDR3 DNA is TGTGCCAGCAGCCGGACAGCTAACTATGGCTACACCTTC. It specifies CASSRTANYGYTF.

This rearrangement joins TRBV4-3 to TRBJ2-7; unclear D gene. Germline V gene sequence: CDR1 LGHNA, CDR2 YSLEER. The CDR3 length is 13 residues. V was shortened by 0 bases and J by 7 bases, with 10 bases between the two germline ends. The CDR3 here is CASSQDRGREQYF. Here the CDR3 DNA reads TGCGCCAGCAGCCAAGATCGAGGCAGAGAGCAGTACTTC.

This chain uses TRBV5-5 with TRBJ2-5; 8 bases are a match to TRBD1. Germline V lookup: CDR1 SGHKS, CDR2 YYEKEE (reference sequence). The CDR3 has 15 amino acids. Trimming at V came to 0 bases and at J to 4 bases, leaving 5 bases not matched to a gene. Written as DNA, the CDR3 is TGTGCCAGCAGCTTGGGGACAGGGTTTTCAGAGACCCAGTACTTC. This gives the protein CASSLGTGFSETQYF.

In DNA, the CDR3 is TGTGCCAGCAGCTCGGGACTTTCCTACGAGCAGTACTTC. It codes for CASSSGLSYEQYF. The rearrangement joins TRBV11-2 to TRBJ2-7; D is possibly TRBD2 (6 bases). Germline-derived CDR1 and CDR2 are SGHAT and FQNNGV. Trimming stripped 4 bases from V and 1 base from J, with 8 bases between. CDR3 length equals 13 residues.